A single T cell receptor (beta chain) is shown here with its context. The target of this receptor is not known. The input lacks base qualities; no much larger clone sits a single base away. The cohort comprised under 700 healthy bone marrow donors. Cohort members were all nominally healthy when sampled, although unrecorded immune exposures were likely present. The donor tested CMV seropositive and was one of the 289 seropositive cohort members. A peripheral blood sample was provided by each donor, and peripheral blood mononuclear cells were used for TCR beta sequencing. Genomic DNA was extracted from the blood cell samples with the Qiagen DNeasy Blood Extraction Kit. The junction shows trimming of 6 bases on V and 0 bases on J, and the gene matches do not reach 2 bases of it. Via the germline V gene, CDR1 is MNHEY and CDR2 SVGAGI. CDR3 length: 15 amino acids, cysteine to phenylalanine. Of the read, only the CDR3 DNA is kept; its 45 bases are in frame from base 1.

This specimen belongs to a study of cytomegalovirus exposure and HLA in healthy donors (dated by TCRdb to 2015 to 2018). Notes on the research overall: According to an earlier analysis of 587 of the donors, 200 million or so T cells yielded 90 million to 130 million unique TCR beta sequences and 250 to 350 Gb of sequence data. Roughly 300 gigabases of sequencing data and 80 million or so unique TCR sequences were included in an early release covering several hundred HLA-typed donors. Of the 300 to 450 genotyped donors, approximately 83% fell in the genetic ancestry cluster associated with self-reported Caucasian donors. The study aimed to test whether cataloging public T cell receptors could reveal signatures of past pathogen exposure. Using immunosequencing, the study profiled T cell repertoires from around 680 subjects and related those repertoires to cytomegalovirus serostatus. In addition to the first cohort of 666 subjects, a separate validation cohort of some 120 different subjects was used. The study combined high-throughput TCR immunosequencing, statistical association of individual TCRs with disease status, and machine learning to predict cytomegalovirus infection status. In a later analysis, previously published TCR beta repertoires from fewer than 750 donors were re-analyzed and high-resolution HLA genotyping was added so that TCR occurrence patterns could be studied. The later analysis used no new phenotypic data to find candidate immune exposures, relying instead on TCR beta sequences and their occurrence across donors. In an earlier analysis of roughly 540 of the donors, high-throughput TCR beta sequencing was used to judge whether each TCR beta V gene segment behaved as functional or pseudogenic. Donor age, sex, ethnicity and CMV serostatus were collected together with the repertoire data. A later genetic analysis took genome-wide SNP genotypes for about 55% of the roughly 700 donors and used that subset as a discovery cohort. Every discovery cohort repertoire had been produced on one sequencing platform. Class I and class II HLA loci were covered by the typing at four-digit resolution. The number of donors typed differed by locus, with about 629-640 for A, B, C, DRB1 and DQB1, roughly 520 for DQA1, 600 to 610 for DPA1, and some 450 for DPB1. Because of strong linkage in the cohort, four to six DR-DQ haplotypes were treated as single units for association and clustering. On average, 235,054 unique TCR beta nucleotide sequences were sequenced per donor among 398 genotyped donors of the cohort, with roughly 19% of those sequences being non-productive. The research as a whole found: A later analysis associated about 18,000 TCR beta sequences with specific HLA alleles at a false discovery rate of 0.05. In a later analysis, TCR association rates were found to vary across HLA loci, with the most associated TCRs seen for DRB1 alleles and the fewest for HLA-C alleles. An association between a missense DCLRE1C variant and V-gene and J-gene trimming of TCR beta chains was found in a later genetic analysis and replicated in an independent cohort. In vitro tests confirmed that a few of the cytomegalovirus-associated TCR beta chains recognize cytomegalovirus antigens. Compared with the roughly 670-donor mean, donors in an Asian-associated ancestry cluster had fewer N-insertions in productive TCRs, according to a later genetic analysis. The classifier was reported to diagnose cytomegalovirus status with high specificity and sensitivity in both the original and validation cohorts. CMV serostatus was the only immune exposure information available for the cohort. The presence/absence analyses assumed that sequencing depth was roughly uniform across donors, and that assumption may not be true. In a later analysis, HLA-associated TCR beta chains were found to be more clonally expanded and to have lower generation probabilities than equally common non-associated chains. The sequencing pipeline was judged likely to have produced a cluster of highly shared sequence variants as a technical artifact. HLA typing was unavailable for some donors at each locus, so association tests used only the typed subset. Assigning TCR associations to individual alleles was difficult when HLA alleles, especially DR and DQ, strongly co-occurred. In an earlier analysis of approximately 590 of the donors, most TCR beta V segments were observed in productive rearrangements about 87% or about 30% of the time, broadly matching IMGT annotations. The earlier analysis of nearly 600 of the donors excluded roughly 17 rarely observed V segments, including chromosome 9 orphons, because counts were too low. Correlated functional status among segregating V segments might be attributable to linkage disequilibrium, but an unknown experimental factor could not be ruled out. This cohort had only TCR beta chains sequenced, and the lack of alpha or paired-chain data limited which features could be detected. Across donors, most TCR sequences were observed very rarely, whereas some public TCRs were present in many individuals. In a later analysis, several top co-occurrence clusters were reported to appear linked to parvovirus B19, influenza, CMV and Epstein-Barr virus. It was suggested by the authors that the approach could potentially be generalized to other disease states and immunological phenotypes. A further reported finding was that TCR beta sequences accurately predicted the HLA-A and HLA-B alleles for most subjects in the first cohort. A later analysis found that most CMV-associated TCR beta chains appeared HLA-restricted, with HLA associations seemingly driven largely by CMV exposure. Because the 87-base-pair reads could not distinguish some IMGT-functional V segments, including TRBV6-2 and TRBV6-3, those segments were excluded. In the study, approximately 150 TCR beta chains were listed as associated with cytomegalovirus.

Library preparation was by the immunoSEQ multiplex PCR assay. For the multiplex PCR, a mixture combining 60 forward primers for TCR Vbeta segments and 13 reverse primers for TCR Jbeta segments was used. Amplification of the CDR3 region of rearranged TCR beta genes was performed with a multiplex PCR assay on genomic DNA. On the Illumina HiSeq System, the amplified TCR beta libraries were sequenced as 87-base-pair reads. The paper's data handling went like this. Across the 670 or so repertoires, a later analysis counted some 80 million unique TCR beta chains, roughly 11 million of which were shared by at least two donors. A nearest-neighbor algorithm error-corrected the raw reads and collapsed the reads into unique sequences, merging closely related sequences to remove PCR and sequencing errors. Alignment of CDR3 sequences to IMGT reference sequences was used to assign V, D and J gene segments. For a sequence to be retained, a match of at least six nucleotides was required to both a V gene segment and a J gene segment. Rearrangements were called productive when the CDR3 lacked stop codons and stayed in frame with V and J; all others were non-productive. Following IMGT convention, CDR3 was defined as the stretch from the second conserved V-encoded cysteine to the conserved J-encoded phenylalanine. The earlier analysis of about 610 of the donors excluded sequences that lacked an unambiguous match to a single V gene segment. An earlier analysis of some 500 of the donors classified V segments as functional when productive rearrangements were above 56.7% and as segregating when the standard deviation between donors was above 5%. A statistical classification framework was built for diagnosing cytomegalovirus status from the catalog of TCR beta chain sequences. A later analysis assigned V and J genes by comparing TCR nucleotide sequences with IMGT/GENE-DB human TR gene sequences. In a later analysis, CDR3 sequences and most-parsimonious VDJ recombination scenarios were assigned using the TCRdist pipeline. In a later analysis, each TCR beta chain was defined by its CDR3 amino acid sequence together with its V-gene family, and reads lacking a unique V-gene family were excluded. To address suspected cross-contamination and a sequencing artifact, a later analysis removed a few hundred highly shared, low-generation-probability nucleotide sequences. For each public chain, a later analysis derived a clonal expansion index from normalized ranks of inferred template counts within each repertoire. Generation probabilities in a later analysis came from a VDJ recombination model fitted to out-of-frame rearrangements, and those results were checked against IGoR. Hypergeometric tests were used in a later analysis to score TCR-TCR, TCR-HLA and TCR-CMV co-occurrence, with a repertoire-size bias correction applied to the TCR pairs. False discovery rates were estimated in a later analysis by permuting HLA or CMV assignments 20 times. A later analysis grouped co-occurring TCRs with DBSCAN, adding TCRdist sequence similarity when clustering within HLA-allele-positive subsets. For co-occurrence clustering, repertoires with fewer than 30,000 or more than 120,000 public chains were excluded, along with roughly five repertoires with anomalous nucleotide sharing. TCRdb re-hosts the immuneACCESS table, in-frame sequences only. Its copies lack some clones; in the studies checked, an unresolved V gene accounts for under half of them, and the cause for the rest is not known. V and J calls and clone size are as listed in that table; D and trimming were resolved from the DNA. The sample table records about 140,000 clones; under 80% of these occur just once. Over 8.5% of the sample lies in the top ten.

The sequence was collected from a woman between 50 and 59 years old in good health and CMV-seropositive. The chain was built from TRBV6-5 and TRBJ2-3; TRBD1 agrees with 11 junctional bases. Input material: PBMCs. CDR3 loop: CASRGTGGSTDTQYF. The DNA reads TGTGCCAGCAGGGGGACAGGGGGGAGCACAGATACGCAGTATTTT.